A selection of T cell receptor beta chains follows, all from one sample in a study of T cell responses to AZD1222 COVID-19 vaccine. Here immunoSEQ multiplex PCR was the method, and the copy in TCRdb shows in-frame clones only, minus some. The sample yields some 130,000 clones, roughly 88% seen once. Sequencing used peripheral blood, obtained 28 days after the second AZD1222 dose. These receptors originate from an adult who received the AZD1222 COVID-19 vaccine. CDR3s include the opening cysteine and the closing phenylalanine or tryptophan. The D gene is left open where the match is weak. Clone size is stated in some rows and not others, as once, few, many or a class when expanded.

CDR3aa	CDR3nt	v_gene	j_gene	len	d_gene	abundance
CAISYTLEGEKLFF	TGTGCCATCAGTTACACCTTGGAAGGGGAAAAACTGTTTTTT	TRBV10-3	TRBJ1-4	14	NA	NA
CASRPDSSYEQYF	TGTGCCAGTAGACCAGATAGCTCCTACGAGCAGTACTTC	TRBV28	TRBJ2-7	13	NA	NA
CASSQGQATYEQYF	TGTGCCAGCAGTCAGGGACAGGCGACCTACGAGCAGTACTTC	TRBV6-2/TRBV6-3	TRBJ2-7	14	TRBD1	NA
CASSQLAGDYEQYF	TGTGCCAGCAGCCAACTAGCGGGAGACTACGAGCAGTACTTC	TRBV6-5	TRBJ2-7	14	TRBD2	NA
CASSLEDRQETQYF	TGTGCCAGCAGTTTAGAGGACCGACAAGAGACCCAGTACTTC	TRBV28	TRBJ2-5	14	NA	NA
CASSVSKGGIYGYTF	TGTGCCAGCAGCGTATCTAAGGGGGGGATCTATGGCTACACCTTC	TRBV9	TRBJ1-2	15	NA	NA
CASSLAGPTYEQYF	TGTGCCAGCAGCTTAGCGGGGCCAACCTACGAGCAGTACTTC	TRBV7-2	TRBJ2-7	14	NA	NA
CASSIGQTGRVGQPQHF	TGTGCCAGTAGTATTGGACAGACAGGGAGGGTCGGTCAGCCCCAGCATTTT	TRBV19	TRBJ1-5	17	TRBD1	few
CAISGSGSGRALDTQYF	TGTGCCATCAGCGGTTCGGGGAGCGGGAGGGCCTTAGATACGCAGTATTTT	TRBV10-3	TRBJ2-3	17	TRBD2	NA
CASSLPPGQGNSPLHF	TGTGCCAGCAGCCTCCCGCCCGGGCAGGGTAATTCACCCCTCCACTTT	TRBV5-4	TRBJ1-6	16	NA	NA
CASSHDEYNEQFF	TGTGCCAGCAGCCACGACGAGTACAATGAGCAGTTCTTC	TRBV7-9	TRBJ2-1	13	NA	NA
CASIVFSVLGGDEQYF	TGTGCCAGCATAGTGTTCTCTGTCCTAGGCGGGGACGAGCAGTACTTC	TRBV7-9	TRBJ2-7	16	NA	few
CASSLFGLAPPSNEKFF	TGTGCCAGCAGCTTATTCGGACTAGCTCCCCCATCAAATGAAAAGTTCTTC	TRBV7-9	TRBJ2-1	17	TRBD2	NA
CASRGLWGTEAFF	TGTGCCAGCCGCGGGCTTTGGGGCACTGAAGCTTTCTTT	TRBV2	TRBJ1-1	13	NA	NA
CASSSNRDYNEQFF	TGTGCCAGCAGTTCAAACCGAGACTACAATGAGCAGTTCTTC	TRBV27	TRBJ2-1	14	NA	NA
CASSTSDSSYNEQFF	TGCGCCAGCAGCACCTCCGACAGCTCCTACAATGAGCAGTTCTTC	TRBV5-1	TRBJ2-1	15	NA	NA
CASSQESRDYGYTF	TGTGCCAGCAGCCAAGAATCCAGGGACTATGGCTACACCTTC	TRBV14	TRBJ1-2	14	NA	NA
CASSDSGWFRVTIAGGFEQYF	TGTGCCAGCAGTGACTCTGGTTGGTTCAGGGTAACTATAGCGGGAGGGTTTGAGCAGTACTTC	TRBV6-4	TRBJ2-7	21	TRBD2	NA
CASSLRGQGLYNSPLHF	TGTGCCAGCAGTTTAAGGGGTCAGGGACTCTATAATTCACCCCTCCACTTT	TRBV27	TRBJ1-6	17	NA	NA
CASSFRDSHARGYTF	TGTGCCAGCAGTTTTAGGGACAGCCATGCGAGAGGCTACACCTTC	TRBV28	TRBJ1-2	15	TRBD1	NA
CASSHPSGNLEGYTF	TGTGCCAGCAGCCACCCGTCGGGAAACCTGGAGGGCTACACCTTC	TRBV5-6	TRBJ1-2	15	NA	NA
CASSLSIYNEQFF	TGTGCCAGCAGCTTATCGATTTACAATGAGCAGTTCTTC	TRBV7-2	TRBJ2-1	13	NA	NA
CASSYSSGKLFF	TGTGCCAGCAGTTACTCGTCGGGAAAACTGTTTTTT	TRBV6-5	TRBJ1-4	12	NA	NA
CASSQDRSQDRPLHF	TGCGCCAGCAGCCAAGATCGTTCACAGGACAGGCCCCTCCACTTT	TRBV4-1	TRBJ1-6	15	TRBD1	few
CASSGEGEQFF	TGTGCCAGCAGCGGCGAGGGTGAGCAGTTCTTC	TRBV4-2	TRBJ2-1	11	NA	NA
CASSLASGVEETQYF	TGTGCCAGCAGCTTGGCGTCAGGGGTCGAAGAGACCCAGTACTTC	TRBV5-6	TRBJ2-5	15	NA	NA
CASSDGGHLSSYEQYF	TGTGCCAGCAGTGACGGGGGCCACCTCTCGTCCTACGAGCAGTACTTC	TRBV6-1	TRBJ2-7	16	NA	NA
CASSPGGTDTQYF	TGTGCCAGCAGCCCGGGAGGGACAGATACGCAGTATTTT	TRBV6-5	TRBJ2-3	13	TRBD2	NA
CASSSGLAGGVPPGELFF	TGCGCCAGCAGCTCGGGACTAGCGGGTGGGGTGCCTCCCGGGGAGCTGTTTTTT	TRBV5-1	TRBJ2-2	18	TRBD2	NA
CASSLAGGVYEQYF	TGTGCCAGCAGCTTGGCGGGGGGCGTGTACGAGCAGTACTTC	TRBV5-4	TRBJ2-7	14	NA	NA
CASSLLGGQETQYF	TGTGCCAGCAGTTTATTGGGGGGCCAAGAGACCCAGTACTTC	TRBV27	TRBJ2-5	14	NA	NA
CASSPDPGGQPQHF	TGCGCCAGCAGCCCCGACCCGGGGGGACAGCCCCAGCATTTT	TRBV5-1	TRBJ1-5	14	NA	NA
CASSPWGASYEQYF	TGTGCCAGCAGCCCATGGGGGGCCAGCTACGAGCAGTACTTC	TRBV5-4	TRBJ2-7	14	NA	NA
CASSRDRPSFDTGELFF	TGTGCCAGCTCACGGGACAGGCCAAGTTTTGACACCGGGGAGCTGTTTTTT	TRBV18	TRBJ2-2	17	TRBD1	once
CASSPRGRRETQYF	TGTGCCAGCTCACCGAGGGGTAGGCGAGAGACCCAGTACTTC	TRBV18	TRBJ2-5	14	NA	NA
CAPPSGSSNQPQHF	TGTGCCCCGCCCTCGGGCTCGAGCAATCAGCCCCAGCATTTT	TRBV12-2	TRBJ1-5	14	NA	NA
CASSQRGGNQPQHF	TGTGCCAGCAGCCAACGGGGCGGCAATCAGCCCCAGCATTTT	TRBV3-1/TRBV3-2	TRBJ1-5	14	NA	NA
CASSLIRRRNSYNEQFF	TGTGCCAGCAGCTTGATAAGACGGCGGAACTCCTACAATGAGCAGTTCTTC	TRBV5-6	TRBJ2-1	17	NA	NA
CASSSNPGTGFGYTF	TGCGCCAGCAGCTCGAATCCCGGGACAGGGTTTGGCTACACCTTC	TRBV4-1	TRBJ1-2	15	TRBD1	few
CASKKGAYNSPLHF	TGTGCCAGCAAAAAGGGCGCCTATAATTCACCCCTCCACTTT	TRBV6-5	TRBJ1-6	14	NA	NA
CASSPYSSGRNNEQFF	TGTGCCAGCAGCCCTTATTCTAGCGGACGGAACAATGAGCAGTTCTTC	TRBV6-2/TRBV6-3	TRBJ2-1	16	TRBD2	NA
CASSRFRGLDNSPLHF	TGTGCCAGCAGCCGATTCCGGGGCTTGGATAATTCACCCCTCCACTTT	TRBV28	TRBJ1-6	16	NA	NA
CASASGQLYNQPQHF	TGTGCTAGTGCCTCGGGACAGTTGTACAATCAGCCCCAGCATTTT	TRBV12-5	TRBJ1-5	15	TRBD1	NA
CASSYSLGANEKLFF	TGTGCCAGCAGCTACTCACTGGGCGCTAATGAAAAACTGTTTTTT	TRBV7-9	TRBJ1-4	15	NA	NA
CASSRDSHGVGKLFF	TGTGCCAGCAGTCGGGACAGTCATGGGGTGGGGAAACTGTTTTTT	TRBV6-5	TRBJ1-4	15	TRBD1	NA
CAISEKLSSYNSPLHF	TGTGCCATCAGTGAGAAGTTAAGCTCCTATAATTCACCCCTCCACTTT	TRBV10-3	TRBJ1-6	16	NA	NA
CASSLGRAGGNQPQHF	TGTGCCAGCAGCTTAGGCAGGGCTGGGGGCAATCAGCCCCAGCATTTT	TRBV11-2	TRBJ1-5	16	NA	NA
CASSSTSGRDEQFF	TGTGCCAGCAGCTCGACTAGCGGGAGGGATGAGCAGTTCTTC	TRBV13	TRBJ2-1	14	TRBD2	NA
CASGLVLGARETEAFF	TGTGCTAGTGGTTTGGTATTGGGAGCCCGGGAGACTGAAGCTTTCTTT	TRBV12-5	TRBJ1-1	16	NA	NA
CSVEEKGVDTGELFF	TGCAGCGTTGAGGAGAAGGGAGTGGACACCGGGGAGCTGTTTTTT	TRBV29-1	TRBJ2-2	15	NA	NA
CASSQSEVGYEQYF	TGCGCCAGCAGTCAATCTGAGGTTGGCTACGAGCAGTACTTC	TRBV23-1	TRBJ2-7	14	NA	NA
CASSFRTSGDTQYF	TGTGCCAGCAGCTTCCGGACTAGCGGAGATACGCAGTATTTT	TRBV7-3	TRBJ2-3	14	TRBD2	NA